One sample yielded the 23 T cell receptor beta chains listed below, sequenced in a study of cytomegalovirus exposure and HLA in healthy donors. Researchers ran the PCR with 60 Vbeta and 13 Jbeta primers. Sequencing was performed with immunoSEQ multiplex PCR; in TCRdb, only in-frame clones are kept and a portion is missing. Here the sample spans about 160,000 clones, 71% being singletons. The sequenced material came from PBMCs. The receptors derive from a woman aged 25 to 39 in good health and CMV-seronegative.

There are a few counts of this clone. The CDR3 reads CASSVIAGEMGNEQFF. The CDR3 DNA reads TGTGCCAGCAGCGTTATAGCGGGAGAAATGGGTAATGAGCAGTTCTTC. The V and J genes are TRBV9 and TRBJ2-1; TRBD2 matches at 9 bases. The CDR3 spans 16 residues. Germline CDR1 reads SGDLS; CDR2 reads YYNGEE. J lost 7 bases, V lost 2 bases, and 10 bases had no gene match.

The chain carries TRBV7-9 and TRBJ2-7, with D hard to call. The CDR3 has 15 amino acids. Germline V lookup: CDR1 SEHNR, CDR2 FQNEAQ (reference sequence). V was trimmed by 5 bases and J by 0 bases, leaving 14 bases between them. CDR3 protein: CASSPLTGSSYEQYF. CDR3 nucleotides: TGTGCCAGCAGCCCGTTGACTGGTAGCTCCTACGAGCAGTACTTC.

The rearrangement uses TRBV4-3 and TRBJ2-1, with 7 nucleotides matching TRBD2. Looked up from germline, CDR1 is LGHNA and CDR2 is YSLEER. The CDR3 is 13 residues long. The J segment lost 14 bases and the V segment lost 0 bases, leaving 7 bases of the junction unmatched. The CDR3 region is CASSQDLWTRKFF. DNA for the CDR3: TGCGCCAGCAGCCAAGATCTTTGGACTAGGAAGTTCTTC.

This chain uses TRBV5-5 with TRBJ2-5; TRBD2 aligns across 9 bases. CDR1 SGHKS and CDR2 YYEKEE come from the germline V gene (reference sequence). Trimming removed 1 base from V and 3 bases from J; junction bases left unmatched: 1. This CDR3 contains 14 residues. The CDR3 bases are TGTGCCAGCAGCTTGATAGCGGGGGAAGAGACCCAGTACTTC. The encoded protein is CASSLIAGEETQYF.

This clone has just one count. The V and J genes are TRBV25-1 and TRBJ1-2; D is unresolved. V shed 4 bases and J shed 6 bases, with 15 bases lying between them. CDR1 MGHDK and CDR2 SYGVNS come from the germline V gene. The CDR3 totals 14 residues. This CDR3 is CASSVPGMYDGYTF. Written as DNA, the CDR3 is TGTGCCAGCAGTGTTCCCGGGATGTACGATGGCTACACCTTC.

This clone was seen a few times. The chain links TRBV5-1 to TRBJ2-3; 8 bases line up with TRBD1. The CDR3 sequence is 15 residues long. V gave up 4 bases and J gave up 6 bases; unmatched junction bases: 10. CDR1 is SGHRS and CDR2 is YFSETQ in the germline V gene. CDR3 nucleotide sequence: TGCGCCAGCAGCCCCCCGACAGGGGAAGCGGATACGCAGTATTTT. This codes for CASSPPTGEADTQYF.

The chain employs TRBV19 and TRBJ1-5; the match to TRBD1 covers 12 bases. Per germline, CDR1 LNHDA and CDR2 SQIVND (reference sequence). V was pared by 6 bases and J by 0 bases, with 6 bases of the junction left unmatched. The CDR3 sequence is 17 residues long. CDR3 sequence reads: CASRPGTGGYSNQPQHF. For the CDR3, the DNA is TGTGCCAGTAGGCCCGGGACAGGGGGCTATAGCAATCAGCCCCAGCATTTT.

The chain couples TRBV18 to TRBJ1-2, with D tentatively TRBD1 (6 bases). Trimming removed 1 base at V and 0 bases at J, with 9 bases between. The CDR3 consists of 15 residues. Looked up from germline, CDR1 is KGHSH and CDR2 is LQKENI. For the CDR3, the DNA is TGTGCCAGCTCACCACGTCAGGGGTCTAACTATGGCTACACCTTC. Protein: CASSPRQGSNYGYTF.

The chain carries TRBV4-1 and TRBJ2-1; 13 bases are shared with TRBD2. The CDR3 consists of 19 residues. With 3 bases clipped from V and 0 bases from J, the junction kept 8 bases outside the gene matches. The germline V gene has CDR1 MGHRA and CDR2 YSYEKL. The CDR3 DNA follows: TGCGCCAGCAGCCATCTACTAGCGGGAGGGGGCAGCTCCTACAATGAGCAGTTCTTC. Residues: CASSHLLAGGGSSYNEQFF.

This chain links TRBV28 with TRBJ2-1; 9 positions match TRBD1. The CDR3 runs to 11 residues. Trimming at V came to 5 bases and at J to 14 bases, leaving 4 bases not matched to a gene. Germline lookup yields CDR1 MDHEN and CDR2 SYDVKM. The CDR3 region has the DNA TGTGCCAGCAGTATCGGGACAGGGAAGTTCTTC. Translation: CASSIGTGKFF.

This clone came up once. The chain has TRBV7-3 and TRBJ2-1; D remains unclear. Between the trimmed V and J ends, which lost 0 bases and 4 bases, there was a span of 4 bases. Looked up from germline, CDR1 is SGHTA and CDR2 is FQGTGA. This CDR3 has 13 amino acids. This chain's CDR3 is CASSLTAYNEQFF. For the CDR3, the DNA is TGTGCCAGCAGCTTAACAGCTTACAATGAGCAGTTCTTC.

The chain employs TRBV7-2 and TRBJ2-7; 9 positions agree with TRBD1. Germline V gives CDR1 SGHTA, CDR2 FQGNSA. The junction had 8 bases not matched to a gene; V was cut back by 4 bases and J by 1 base. The CDR3 is 16 amino acids. The CDR3 protein is CASSSLWGTGSYEQYF. CDR3 nucleotide sequence: TGTGCCAGCAGCTCCCTTTGGGGGACAGGGTCCTACGAGCAGTACTTC.

The chain links TRBV11-2 to TRBJ2-7; D may be TRBD2 (6 bases). CDR1 is SGHAT, CDR2 FQNNGV, per germline. The CDR3 consists of 15 residues. The V gene lost 1 base and the J gene lost 2 bases, with 12 bases spanning the gap. The CDR3 bases are TGTGCCAGCAGCTTAGGGGGACTGGAGGCCTACGAGCAGTACTTC. Translated, it gives CASSLGGLEAYEQYF.

This chain uses TRBV28 with TRBJ2-3; unclear D gene. The ends were cut back, 4 bases at V and 0 bases at J, with 8 bases in the middle. The CDR3 has 14 residues. Looked up from germline, CDR1 is MDHEN and CDR2 is SYDVKM. In DNA, the CDR3 is TGTGCCAGCAGTTCGTCGACTAGCACAGATACGCAGTATTTT. This codes for CASSSSTSTDTQYF.

The chain couples TRBV11-2 to TRBJ2-7; TRBD2 might be the D (6 bases). The CDR3 sequence is 13 residues long. The V and J ends lost 5 bases and 3 bases respectively, with 11 bases between them. Germline CDR1 reads SGHAT; CDR2 reads FQNNGV. The CDR3 loop reads CASSEGLIYEQYF. In DNA form, the CDR3 reads TGTGCCAGCAGCGAGGGACTGATCTACGAGCAGTACTTC.

This clone appeared a few times. The rearrangement uses TRBV5-6 and TRBJ2-5; maybe TRBD2 (5 bases). The J call is doubtful: the DNA matches TRBJ2-7 better. This CDR3 has 15 amino acids. Germline CDR1 and CDR2: SGHDT and YYEEEE. CDR3 amino acids: CASSLGGRRAYEQYF. CDR3 bases: TGTGCCAGCAGCTTAGGTGGGAGACGGGCCTACGAGCAGTACTTC.

The chain couples TRBV28 to TRBJ2-5, with a weak D call TRBD1 (6 bases). V gave up 6 bases and J gave up 4 bases, with 12 bases separating them. The CDR3 sequence is 13 residues long. The germline V gene has CDR1 MDHEN and CDR2 SYDVKM. The CDR3 spells CASSSGATETQYF. The CDR3 DNA reads as TGTGCCAGCAGCTCAGGGGCGACAGAGACCCAGTACTTC.

The CDR3 sequence: CASPGLAGGEQFF. CDR3 sequence (DNA): TGTGCCAGCCCGGGACTAGCGGGTGGTGAGCAGTTCTTC. This rearrangement joins TRBV7-9 to TRBJ2-1, with TRBD2 identical over 12 bases. Germline assignment: CDR1 SEHNR and CDR2 FQNEAQ (reference sequence). The CDR3 is 13 amino acids. The junction had 5 bases not matched to a gene; V was cut back by 8 bases and J by 9 bases.

This clone was detected a few times. This chain connects TRBV28 to TRBJ1-1, with D unresolved. The ends were cut back, 7 bases at V and 10 bases at J, with 16 bases in the middle. Germline values: CDR1 MDHEN, CDR2 SYDVKM. The CDR3 extends over 12 amino acids. The CDR3 DNA reads as TGTGCCAGCAAAGATCACGGTAATCGAGCTTTCTTT. Translated: CASKDHGNRAFF.

This chain joins TRBV5-1 and TRBJ2-3; maybe TRBD2 (5 bases). V lost 2 bases and J lost 6, with 7 bases in between. Germline CDR1 reads SGHRS; CDR2 reads YFSETQ. The CDR3 has 12 amino acids. CDR3 sequence: CASSLPSDTQYF. The CDR3 DNA reads TGCGCCAGCAGCTTACCTAGCGATACGCAGTATTTT.

This clone was detected only a few times. V and J are TRBV5-1 and TRBJ1-3, with D unclear. The germline gives CDR1 SGHRS, CDR2 YFSETQ. The CDR3 is made up of 14 amino acids. The V end was cut by 4 bases, the J end by 3 bases, with 11 bases between. The CDR3, as DNA: TGCGCCAGCAGCCCGGAGTCTTATGGAAACACCATATATTTT. It yields the protein CASSPESYGNTIYF.

The V and J genes are TRBV9 and TRBJ2-1; 7 nucleotides line up with TRBD1. The CDR3 length is 15 residues. From germline, CDR1 is SGDLS and CDR2 YYNGEE. V trimming: 3 bases; J trimming: 6 bases; junction bases outside the gene matches: 9. In DNA, the CDR3 is TGTGCCAGCAGCGCCCTACAGGGGAGCGGCAATGAGCAGTTCTTC. It specifies CASSALQGSGNEQFF. Full variable domain (missing parts from reference TRBV9 and TRBJ2-1): DSGVTQTPKHLITATGQRVTLRCSPRSGDLSVYWYQQSLDQGLQFLIQYYNGEERAKGNILERFSAQQFPDLHSELNLSSLELGDSALYFCASSALQGSGNEQFFGPGTRLTVL.

The chain recombines TRBV9 with TRBJ2-5; TRBD2 agrees at 12 bases. The V gene's germline CDR1 is SGDLS and CDR2 YYNGEE. The CDR3 spans 15 residues. V gave up 6 bases and J gave up 1 base; unmatched junction bases: 4. The CDR3 DNA is TGTGCCAGCAATCTAGCGGGGGGGCCCCAAGAGACCCAGTACTTC. Its protein is CASNLAGGPQETQYF.